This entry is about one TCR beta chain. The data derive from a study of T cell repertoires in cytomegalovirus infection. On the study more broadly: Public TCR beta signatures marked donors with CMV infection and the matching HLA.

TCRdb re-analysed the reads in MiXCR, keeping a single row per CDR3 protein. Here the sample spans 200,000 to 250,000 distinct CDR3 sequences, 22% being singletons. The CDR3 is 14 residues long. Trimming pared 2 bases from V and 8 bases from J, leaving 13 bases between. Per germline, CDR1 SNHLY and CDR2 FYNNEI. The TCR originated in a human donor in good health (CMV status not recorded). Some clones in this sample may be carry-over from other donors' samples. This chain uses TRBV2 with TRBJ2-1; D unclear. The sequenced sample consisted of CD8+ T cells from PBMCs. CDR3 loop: CASSERLGIHEQFF. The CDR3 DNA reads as TGTGCCAGCAGTGAAAGGTTGGGGATCCATGAGCAGTTCTTC.